The source of this T cell receptor beta chain is a study of blood T cell repertoires in COVID-19. Method: immunoSEQ multiplex PCR; TCRdb's copy keeps in-frame clones and lacks some. This sample has 150,000 to 200,000 clones, with approximately 94% found just once. Sequencing was performed on peripheral blood. This clonotype was obtained from a man aged 30 to 45 with COVID-19, enrolled during active disease.

In DNA, the CDR3 is TGCGCCAGCAGCGCGTGGGGCCCGACCTCAGGGGTAGAGACCCAGTACTTC. The encoded protein is CASSAWGPTSGVETQYF. The chain uses TRBV5-1 and TRBJ2-5; possible D gene TRBD1, 6 bases. CDR1 is SGHRS, CDR2 YFSETQ, per germline. CDR3 length: 17 residues. V lost 4 bases to trimming and J lost 4 bases, with 23 bases between them.